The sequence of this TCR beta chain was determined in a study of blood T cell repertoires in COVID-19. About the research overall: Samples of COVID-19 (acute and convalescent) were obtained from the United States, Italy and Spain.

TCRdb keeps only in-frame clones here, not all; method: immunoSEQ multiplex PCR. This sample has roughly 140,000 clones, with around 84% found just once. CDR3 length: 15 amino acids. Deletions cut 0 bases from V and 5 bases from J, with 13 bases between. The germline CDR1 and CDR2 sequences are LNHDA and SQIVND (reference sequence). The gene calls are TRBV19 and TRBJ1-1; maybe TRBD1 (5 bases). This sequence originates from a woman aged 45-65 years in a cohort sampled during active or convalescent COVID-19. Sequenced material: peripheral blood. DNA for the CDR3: TGTGCCAGTAGTATAGAAGGGGCACAGTCGACTGAAGCTTTCTTT. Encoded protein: CASSIEGAQSTEAFF.